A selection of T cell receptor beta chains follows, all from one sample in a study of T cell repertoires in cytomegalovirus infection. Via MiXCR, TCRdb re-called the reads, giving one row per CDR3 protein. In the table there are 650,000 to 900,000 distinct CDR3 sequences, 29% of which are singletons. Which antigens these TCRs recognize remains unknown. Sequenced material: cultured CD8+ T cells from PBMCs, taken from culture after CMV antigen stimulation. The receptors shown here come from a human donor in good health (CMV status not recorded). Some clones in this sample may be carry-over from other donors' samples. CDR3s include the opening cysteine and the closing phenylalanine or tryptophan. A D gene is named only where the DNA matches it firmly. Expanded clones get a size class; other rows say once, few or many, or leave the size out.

CDR3: CASGSVRGYTF; DNA: TGTGCCAGCGGATCAGTGCGTGGCTACACCTTC; V: TRBV27; D: -; J: TRBJ1-2; size: few
CDR3: CSATMGTPRYNSPLHF; DNA: TGCAGTGCTACGATGGGGACACCCCGCTATAATTCACCCCTCCACTTT; V: TRBV20-1; D: -; J: TRBJ1-6; size: -
CDR3: CASSRGQGVFSTEAFF; DNA: TGTGCCAGCAGCAGGGGACAGGGAGTATTTTCCACTGAAGCTTTCTTT; V: TRBV7-9; D: TRBD1; J: TRBJ1-1; size: -
CDR3: CASSVARDYYNEQFF; DNA: TGTGCCAGCAGCGTAGCCCGTGACTACTACAATGAGCAGTTCTTC; V: TRBV9; D: -; J: TRBJ2-1; size: -
CDR3: CASSLAGEVYDTEAFF; DNA: TGTGCCAGCAGCTTGGCGGGGGAGGTGTACGACACTGAAGCTTTCTTT; V: TRBV7-6; D: -; J: TRBJ1-1; size: many
CDR3: CASSEARGTGIYNEQFF; DNA: TGTGCCAGCAGTGAAGCAAGAGGGACAGGGATCTACAATGAGCAGTTCTTC; V: TRBV6-1; D: TRBD1; J: TRBJ2-1; size: few
CDR3: CASSLAQPTDTQYF; DNA: TGTGCCAGCAGCTTAGCACAGCCCACAGATACGCAGTATTTT; V: TRBV7-6; D: -; J: TRBJ2-3; size: -
CDR3: CASSPGQGHSYNEQFF; DNA: TGTGCCAGCAGCCCTGGACAGGGACACTCCTACAATGAGCAGTTCTTC; V: TRBV5-6; D: TRBD1; J: TRBJ2-1; size: -
CDR3: CASSLPQGGTEAFF; DNA: TGTGCCAGCAGCCTCCCACAGGGCGGCACTGAAGCTTTCTTT; V: TRBV28; D: -; J: TRBJ1-1; size: -
CDR3: CASSHHNYEQYF; DNA: TGTGCCAGCAGCCATCATAACTACGAGCAGTACTTC; V: TRBV7-8; D: -; J: TRBJ2-7; size: -
CDR3: CASNPGGPNTEAFF; DNA: TGTGCCAGTAATCCAGGGGGGCCGAACACTGAAGCTTTCTTT; V: TRBV19; D: TRBD1; J: TRBJ1-1; size: -
CDR3: CASSAVDYGYTF; DNA: TGTGCCAGCAGTGCCGTGGATTATGGCTACACCTTC; V: TRBV12-3/TRBV12-4; D: -; J: TRBJ1-2; size: few
CDR3: CATSRDRGAQQYF; DNA: TGTGCCACCAGCAGAGATCGGGGGGCCCAACAGTACTTC; V: TRBV15; D: -; J: TRBJ2-7; size: few
CDR3: CASMGGLETGELFF; DNA: TGTGCCAGCATGGGGGGTTTGGAGACCGGGGAGCTGTTTTTT; V: TRBV27; D: -; J: TRBJ2-2; size: few
CDR3: CASSYGWAQPSETQYF; DNA: TGTGCCAGCAGTTACGGGTGGGCCCAACCAAGCGAGACCCAGTACTTC; V: TRBV6-2/TRBV6-3; D: -; J: TRBJ2-5; size: -
CDR3: CASSLLLGDSNEQFF; DNA: TGTGCCAGCAGCTTACTCCTAGGGGACTCCAATGAGCAGTTCTTC; V: TRBV5-4; D: -; J: TRBJ2-1; size: -
CDR3: CASSLARGMNTEAFF; DNA: TGTGCCAGCAGCTTAGCGAGAGGGATGAACACTGAAGCTTTCTTT; V: TRBV7-6; D: -; J: TRBJ1-1; size: many
CDR3: CASSSEGLYTDTQYF; DNA: TGTGCCAGCAGCAGCGAAGGGTTGTACACAGATACGCAGTATTTT; V: TRBV5-5; D: -; J: TRBJ2-3; size: many
CDR3: CASSLGTSNNEQFF; DNA: TGTGCCAGCAGCTTAGGGACTTCTAACAATGAGCAGTTCTTC; V: TRBV5-6; D: -; J: TRBJ2-1; size: -
CDR3: CSVVGGSTDTQYF; DNA: TGCAGCGTTGTGGGGGGCAGCACAGATACGCAGTATTTT; V: TRBV29-1; D: -; J: TRBJ2-3; size: -
CDR3: CASSLADRIEGGADGYTF; DNA: TGTGCCAGCAGCTTAGCTGACAGGATTGAAGGGGGGGCGGATGGCTACACCTTC; V: TRBV7-8; D: -; J: TRBJ1-2; size: -
CDR3: CASSTLYRTSTDTQYF; DNA: TGTGCCAGTAGTACCCTCTACAGGACTAGCACAGATACGCAGTATTTT; V: TRBV19; D: -; J: TRBJ2-3; size: few
CDR3: CASSLRTGGKAFF; DNA: TGTGCCAGCAGCTTAAGGACAGGTGGGAAAGCTTTCTTT; V: TRBV11-3; D: TRBD1; J: TRBJ1-1; size: -
CDR3: CAVAEPGLSLGYTF; DNA: TGTGCCGTTGCCGAGCCGGGTCTCTCGCTAGGCTACACCTTC; V: TRBV19; D: -; J: TRBJ1-2; size: few
CDR3: CATSRGLYSPLHF; DNA: TGTGCCACCAGCAGAGGCCTTTATTCACCCCTCCACTTT; V: TRBV15; D: -; J: TRBJ1-6; size: -
CDR3: CASSQGRSGGSQETQYF; DNA: TGTGCCAGCAGCCAAGGACGTAGCGGGGGGTCTCAAGAGACCCAGTACTTC; V: TRBV14; D: TRBD2; J: TRBJ2-5; size: -
CDR3: CAIRKRDTQGGRTDTQYF; DNA: TGTGCCATCAGGAAAAGGGACACTCAAGGGGGCCGCACAGATACGCAGTATTTT; V: TRBV10-3; D: TRBD1; J: TRBJ2-3; size: -
CDR3: CASSLGTLGTGGELFF; DNA: TGTGCCAGCAGCTTAGGGACCCTAGGAACGGGCGGGGAGCTGTTTTTT; V: TRBV7-9; D: -; J: TRBJ2-2; size: few
CDR3: CASSDLAGVTEAFF; DNA: TGTGCCAGCAGTGATTTGGCAGGGGTCACTGAAGCTTTCTTT; V: TRBV6-1; D: -; J: TRBJ1-1; size: -
CDR3: CAISETSGGTDTQYF; DNA: TGTGCCATCAGTGAGACTAGCGGGGGAACAGATACGCAGTATTTT; V: TRBV10-3; D: TRBD2; J: TRBJ2-3; size: few
CDR3: CASSLARGGSSIQYF; DNA: TGCGCCAGCAGCTTGGCCCGGGGGGGCTCGAGCATTCAGTACTTC; V: TRBV5-1; D: TRBD2; J: TRBJ2-4; size: -
CDR3: CASSLPGLYLETQYF; DNA: TGTGCCAGCAGCTTACCGGGACTCTACTTGGAGACCCAGTACTTC; V: TRBV7-6; D: -; J: TRBJ2-5; size: -
CDR3: CASSLDSVDTQYF; DNA: TGTGCCAGCAGCTTAGACTCAGTAGATACGCAGTATTTT; V: TRBV7-8; D: -; J: TRBJ2-3; size: -
CDR3: CASSPRDRGLEQFF; DNA: TGTGCCAGCAGCCCCAGGGACAGGGGGCTTGAGCAGTTCTTC; V: TRBV7-9; D: TRBD1; J: TRBJ2-1; size: -
CDR3: CSARGRHSFEAFF; DNA: TGCAGTGCTAGAGGACGTCATTCCTTTGAAGCTTTCTTT; V: TRBV20-1; D: -; J: TRBJ1-1; size: few
CDR3: CASSFQGRSNQPQHF; DNA: TGTGCCAGCAGTTTTCAGGGCAGGTCGAATCAGCCCCAGCATTTT; V: TRBV6-1; D: -; J: TRBJ1-5; size: -
CDR3: CATSDFGGSSYNEQFF; DNA: TGTGCCACCAGTGATTTCGGGGGAAGCTCCTACAATGAGCAGTTCTTC; V: TRBV24-1; D: -; J: TRBJ2-1; size: -
CDR3: CASSSRGPGVFGTGELFF; DNA: TGTGCCAGCAGCTCTAGGGGTCCGGGGGTATTCGGCACCGGGGAGCTGTTTTTT; V: TRBV7-2; D: -; J: TRBJ2-2; size: many
CDR3: CSVEPATAPNYGYTF; DNA: TGCAGCGTTGAACCAGCGACAGCTCCTAACTATGGCTACACCTTC; V: TRBV29-1; D: -; J: TRBJ1-2; size: few
CDR3: CASSYLRTTWYEQFF; DNA: TGTGCCAGCAGTTACCTACGGACGACTTGGTATGAGCAGTTCTTC; V: TRBV6-5; D: -; J: TRBJ2-1; size: many
CDR3: CASSSRRVSGNTIYF; DNA: TGTGCCAGCAGTTCCCGTAGGGTTTCGGGAAACACCATATATTTT; V: TRBV28; D: -; J: TRBJ1-3; size: few
CDR3: CASSLNSGGPSGANVLTF; DNA: TGTGCCAGCAGCTTGAATAGCGGGGGACCCTCTGGGGCCAACGTCCTGACTTTC; V: TRBV7-2; D: TRBD2; J: TRBJ2-6; size: many
CDR3: CASSPTSGRASNQPQHF; DNA: TGTGCCAGCAGTCCAACCTCTGGCAGGGCAAGCAATCAGCCCCAGCATTTT; V: TRBV6-5; D: -; J: TRBJ1-5; size: few
CDR3: CASSPKGGHEQFF; DNA: TGTGCCAGCAGCCCCAAGGGGGGCCATGAGCAGTTCTTC; V: TRBV7-6; D: -; J: TRBJ2-1; size: -
CDR3: CRPNEQGLNTEAFF; DNA: TGCAGACCGAATGAACAGGGTTTGAACACTGAAGCTTTCTTT; V: TRBV20-1; D: -; J: TRBJ1-1; size: few
CDR3: CASRGGVTDTQYF; DNA: TGTGCCAGCAGGGGGGGTGTCACAGATACGCAGTATTTT; V: TRBV27; D: -; J: TRBJ2-3; size: few
CDR3: CASCYDSSGNTIYF; DNA: TGTGCCAGCTGCTACGACTCCTCTGGAAACACCATATATTTT; V: TRBV11-2; D: -; J: TRBJ1-3; size: few
CDR3: CASSLGGLGSNEQFF; DNA: TGTGCCAGCAGCTTAGGGGGACTAGGAAGCAATGAGCAGTTCTTC; V: TRBV7-2; D: TRBD2; J: TRBJ2-1; size: -
CDR3: CASRSGTTSETQYF; DNA: TGCGCCAGCAGGTCCGGGACGACCTCAGAGACCCAGTACTTC; V: TRBV4-1; D: -; J: TRBJ2-5; size: -
CDR3: CATSGGSTYVYTF; DNA: TGTGCCACCAGTGGAGGGTCTACCTATGTCTACACCTTC; V: TRBV15; D: -; J: TRBJ1-2; size: few
CDR3: CASSSSGPPGLDRYTF; DNA: TGTGCCAGCAGCTCTTCGGGACCTCCGGGATTAGATCGCTACACCTTC; V: TRBV7-9; D: -; J: TRBJ1-2; size: many
CDR3: CASSLRTFHEQFF; DNA: TGTGCCAGCAGTTTAAGGACGTTCCATGAGCAGTTCTTC; V: TRBV28; D: -; J: TRBJ2-1; size: -
CDR3: CASSLSLWGGGYTF; DNA: TGTGCCAGCAGTTTATCGTTATGGGGGGGGGGCTACACCTTC; V: TRBV27; D: -; J: TRBJ1-2; size: -